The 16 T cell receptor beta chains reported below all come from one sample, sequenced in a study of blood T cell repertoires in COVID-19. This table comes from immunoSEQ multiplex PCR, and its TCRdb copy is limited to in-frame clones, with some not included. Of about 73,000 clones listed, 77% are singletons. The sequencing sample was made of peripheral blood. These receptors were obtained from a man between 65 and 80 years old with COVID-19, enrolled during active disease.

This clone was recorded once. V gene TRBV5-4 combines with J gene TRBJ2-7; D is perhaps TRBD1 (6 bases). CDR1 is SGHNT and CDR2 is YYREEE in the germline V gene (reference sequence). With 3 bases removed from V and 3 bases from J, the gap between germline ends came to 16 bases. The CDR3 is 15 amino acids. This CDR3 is CASSSGRGWGYEQYF. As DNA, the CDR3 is TGTGCCAGCAGCTCTGGAAGGGGGTGGGGCTACGAGCAGTACTTC.

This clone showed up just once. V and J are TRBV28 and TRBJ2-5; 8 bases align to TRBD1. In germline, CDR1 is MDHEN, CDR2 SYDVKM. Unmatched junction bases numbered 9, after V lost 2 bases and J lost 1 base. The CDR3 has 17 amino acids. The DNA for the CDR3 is TGTGCCAGCAGTTTAAGGGCAGGGGGCTACGTCCAAGAGACCCAGTACTTC. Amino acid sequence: CASSLRAGGYVQETQYF.

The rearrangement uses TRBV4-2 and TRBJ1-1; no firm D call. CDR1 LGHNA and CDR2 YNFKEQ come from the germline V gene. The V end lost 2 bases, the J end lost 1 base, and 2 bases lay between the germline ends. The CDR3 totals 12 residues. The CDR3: CASSQQNTEAFF. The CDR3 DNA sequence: TGTGCCAGCAGCCAACAGAACACTGAAGCTTTCTTT.

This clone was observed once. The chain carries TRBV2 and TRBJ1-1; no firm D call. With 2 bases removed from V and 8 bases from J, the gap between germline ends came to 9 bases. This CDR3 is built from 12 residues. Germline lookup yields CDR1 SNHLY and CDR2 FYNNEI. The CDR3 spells CASSEWAVEAFF. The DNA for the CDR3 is TGTGCCAGCAGTGAATGGGCAGTAGAAGCTTTCTTT.

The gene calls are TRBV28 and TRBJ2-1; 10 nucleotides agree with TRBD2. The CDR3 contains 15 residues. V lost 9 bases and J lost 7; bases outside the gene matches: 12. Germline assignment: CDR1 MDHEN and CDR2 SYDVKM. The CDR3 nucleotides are TGTGCCAGTTCTCCTCAAAGCGGGAGGGCGAATGAGCAGTTCTTC. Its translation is CASSPQSGRANEQFF.

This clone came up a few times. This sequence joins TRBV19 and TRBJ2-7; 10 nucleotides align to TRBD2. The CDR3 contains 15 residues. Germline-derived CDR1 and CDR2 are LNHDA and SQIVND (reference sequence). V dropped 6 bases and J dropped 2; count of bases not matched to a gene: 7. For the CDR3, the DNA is TGTGCCAGTAGCGGTAGACTAGCGGGCGCCTACGAGCAGTACTTC. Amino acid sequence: CASSGRLAGAYEQYF.

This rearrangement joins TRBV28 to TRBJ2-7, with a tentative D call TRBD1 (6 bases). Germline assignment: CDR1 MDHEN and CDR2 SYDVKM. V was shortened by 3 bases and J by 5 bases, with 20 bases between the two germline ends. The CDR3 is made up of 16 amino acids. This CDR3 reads CASSFRLGRGSDEQYF. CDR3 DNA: TGTGCCAGCAGTTTCCGCCTGGGAAGGGGGTCGGACGAGCAGTACTTC.

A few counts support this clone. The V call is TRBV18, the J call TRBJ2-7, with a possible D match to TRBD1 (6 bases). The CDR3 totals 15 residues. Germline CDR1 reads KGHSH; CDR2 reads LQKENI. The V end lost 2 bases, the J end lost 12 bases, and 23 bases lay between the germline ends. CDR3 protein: CASSPGGDSYEQRYF. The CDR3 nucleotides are TGTGCCAGCTCACCAGGGGGCGACTCCTACGAGCAGAGGTACTTC. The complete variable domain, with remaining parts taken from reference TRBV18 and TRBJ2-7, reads NAGVMQNPRHLVRRRGQEARLRCSPMKGHSHVYWYRQLPEEGLKFMVYLQKENIIDESGMPKERFSAEFPKEGPSILRIQQVVRGDSAAYFCASSPGGDSYEQRYFGPGTRLTVT.

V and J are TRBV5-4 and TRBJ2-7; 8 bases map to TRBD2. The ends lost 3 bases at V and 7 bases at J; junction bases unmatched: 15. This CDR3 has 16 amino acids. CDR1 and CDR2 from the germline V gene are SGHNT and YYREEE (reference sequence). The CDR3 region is CASSSGGQGFAGEQYF. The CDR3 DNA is TGTGCCAGCAGCTCGGGGGGGCAGGGTTTCGCGGGAGAGCAGTACTTC.

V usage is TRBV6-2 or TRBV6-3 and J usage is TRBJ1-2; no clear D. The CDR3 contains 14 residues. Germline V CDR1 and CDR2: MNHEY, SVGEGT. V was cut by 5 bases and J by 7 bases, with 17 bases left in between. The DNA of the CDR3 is TGTGCCAGCAGTGCAAGAGACACCTACCCTGGCTACACCTTC. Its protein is CASSARDTYPGYTF.

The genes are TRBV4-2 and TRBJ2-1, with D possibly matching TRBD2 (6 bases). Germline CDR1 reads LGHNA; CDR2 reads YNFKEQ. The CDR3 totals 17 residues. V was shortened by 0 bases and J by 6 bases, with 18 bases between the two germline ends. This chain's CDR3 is CASSQEIGTWGGNEQFF. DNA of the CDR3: TGTGCCAGCAGCCAAGAGATTGGGACTTGGGGCGGCAATGAGCAGTTCTTC.

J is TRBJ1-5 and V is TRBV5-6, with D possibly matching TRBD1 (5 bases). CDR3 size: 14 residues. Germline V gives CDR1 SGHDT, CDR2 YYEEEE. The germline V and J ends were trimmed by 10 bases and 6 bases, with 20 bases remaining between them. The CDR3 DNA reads TGTGCCTCGAGCTACGGGCAGGGAAGTCAGCCCCAGCATTTT. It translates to CASSYGQGSQPQHF.

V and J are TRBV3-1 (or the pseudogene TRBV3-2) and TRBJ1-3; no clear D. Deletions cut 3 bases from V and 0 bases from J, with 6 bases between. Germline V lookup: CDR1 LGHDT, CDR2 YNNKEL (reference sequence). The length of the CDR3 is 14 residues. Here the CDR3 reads CASSHRDSGNTIYF. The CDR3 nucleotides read TGTGCCAGCAGCCATAGAGACTCTGGAAACACCATATATTTT.

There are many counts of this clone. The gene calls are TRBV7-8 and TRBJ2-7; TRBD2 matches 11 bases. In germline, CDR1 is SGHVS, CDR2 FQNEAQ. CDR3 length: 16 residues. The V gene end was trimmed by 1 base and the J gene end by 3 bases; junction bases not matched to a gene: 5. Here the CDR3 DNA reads TGTGCCAGCAGCTTAGGCCCTGGACTAGCGGGCTACGAGCAGTACTTC. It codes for CASSLGPGLAGYEQYF.

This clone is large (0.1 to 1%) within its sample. The CDR3 DNA reads as TGTGCCATCACGGCGGACAGGCCTTCATACGAGCAGTACTTC. This sequence encodes CAITADRPSYEQYF. This chain uses TRBV10-3 with TRBJ2-7; 7 bases map to TRBD1. The germline V gene has CDR1 ENHRY and CDR2 SYGVKD. With 7 bases clipped from V and 4 bases from J, the junction kept 10 bases outside the gene matches. This CDR3 region has 14 residues.

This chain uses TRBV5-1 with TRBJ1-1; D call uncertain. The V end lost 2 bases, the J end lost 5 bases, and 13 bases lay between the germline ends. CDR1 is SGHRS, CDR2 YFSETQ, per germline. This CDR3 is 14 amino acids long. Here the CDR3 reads CASSLERSVTEAFF. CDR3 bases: TGCGCCAGCAGCTTAGAGAGATCGGTAACTGAAGCTTTCTTT.